These 28 T cell receptor beta chains came from one sample sequenced in a study of a mutant IDH1 vaccine in newly diagnosed glioma. The antigens these receptors bind are not known. The table came from immunoSEQ multiplex PCR; TCRdb's copy has only in-frame clones and leaves some out. The table lists about 32,000 clones, over 65% of them singletons. Time point reported: week 35, safety follow-up. Alongside topical imiquimod, each dose of vaccine comprised 300 ug of mutant IDH1 20-mer peptide. The sequencing here drew on PBMCs, taken from a glioma patient whose treatment included an IDH1 peptide vaccine. The receptor set was obtained from a middle-aged woman with glioma.

The chain couples TRBV10-3 to TRBJ2-7; 7 nucleotides agree with TRBD1. J lost 0 bases, V lost 4 bases, and 6 bases had no gene match. The CDR3 is 15 amino acids. Per germline, CDR1 ENHRY and CDR2 SYGVKD. The CDR3 nucleotides are TGTGCCATCAGTGGGGGACAGAGACGCTCCTACGAGCAGTACTTC. This encodes CAISGGQRRSYEQYF.

CDR3 sequence: CAISEALAGDNEQFF. CDR3 nucleotide sequence: TGTGCCATCAGTGAGGCCCTAGCGGGGGACAATGAGCAGTTCTTC. V gene TRBV10-3 combines with J gene TRBJ2-1; 10 bases fit TRBD2. CDR1 is ENHRY and CDR2 is SYGVKD in the germline V gene. The CDR3 length is 15 residues. Germline trimming cut 2 bases from V and 5 bases from J; bases unmatched to any gene: 3.

The chain employs TRBV5-1 and TRBJ1-1, with D unresolved. The CDR3 extends over 12 amino acids. The V end lost 6 bases, the J end lost 3 bases, and 9 bases lay between the germline ends. Germline assignment: CDR1 SGHRS and CDR2 YFSETQ. The CDR3 region has the DNA TGCGCCAGCACGGAAACGTACACTGAAGCTTTCTTT. Protein product: CASTETYTEAFF. Based on the CDR3 plus reference TRBV5-1 and TRBJ1-1, the full variable domain is KAGVTQTPRYLIKTRGQQVTLSCSPISGHRSVSWYQQTPGQGLQFLFEYFSETQRNKGNFPGRFSGRQFSNSRSEMNVSTLELGDSALYLCASTETYTEAFFGQGTRLTVV.

The chain recombines TRBV14 with TRBJ2-1; D gene ambiguous. CDR3 size: 11 residues. Germline assignment: CDR1 SGHDN and CDR2 FVKESK. With 4 bases removed from V and 8 bases from J, the gap between germline ends came to 6 bases. The CDR3 sequence: CASSLSYEQFF. The CDR3 DNA sequence: TGTGCCAGCAGCCTATCCTATGAGCAGTTCTTC. The full variable domain, rest sourced from reference TRBV14 and TRBJ2-1, is EAGVTQFPSHSVIEKGQTVTLRCDPISGHDNLYWYRRVMGKEIKFLLHFVKESKQDESGMPNNRFLAERTGGTYSTLKVQPAELEDSGVYFCASSLSYEQFFGPGTRLTVL.

V is TRBV6-1 and J is TRBJ1-1, with 9 bases matching TRBD1. The CDR3 consists of 16 residues. Germline V gene sequence: CDR1 MNHNS, CDR2 SASEGT. V trimming: 0 bases; J trimming: 7 bases; junction bases outside the gene matches: 9. CDR3 DNA sequence: TGTGCCAGCAGTGAAGCGCCTTACAGGGGGCGCGGTGAAGCTTTCTTT. Encoded protein: CASSEAPYRGRGEAFF.

The chain couples TRBV14 to TRBJ2-7, with unresolved D. The V and J ends lost 6 bases and 0 bases respectively, with 3 bases between them. The CDR3 loop spans 11 amino acids. Germline V lookup: CDR1 SGHDN, CDR2 FVKESK. Here the CDR3 DNA reads TGTGCCAGCAGTCACTCCTACGAGCAGTACTTC. The encoded protein is CASSHSYEQYF.

This clone has only one observation. The V gene is TRBV11-3, the J gene TRBJ2-5, with 9 bases matching TRBD1. V was clipped by 5 bases and J by 1 base; unmatched bases: 5. Germline loops: CDR1 SGHNT, CDR2 YENEEA. The CDR3 length is 15 residues. This CDR3 reads CASSAQTGGQETQYF. CDR3 in DNA: TGTGCCAGCAGCGCCCAGACAGGGGGCCAAGAGACCCAGTACTTC. Drawing the rest from reference TRBV11-3 and TRBJ2-5, the complete variable domain is EAGVVQSPRYKIIEKKQPVAFWCNPISGHNTLYWYLQNLGQGPELLIRYENEEAVDDSQLPKDRFSAERLKGVDSTLKIQPAELGDSAVYLCASSAQTGGQETQYFGPGTRLLVL.

The chain combines TRBV2 with TRBJ1-6, with a possible D match to TRBD1 (6 bases). The V and J ends lost 7 bases and 0 bases respectively, with 16 bases between them. The CDR3 extends over 17 amino acids. CDR1 SNHLY and CDR2 FYNNEI come from the germline V gene. The CDR3 DNA reads TGTGCCAGCATGAACGGACAGTATAGCTCCTATAATTCACCCCTCCACTTT. Amino acid sequence: CASMNGQYSSYNSPLHF.

The chain has TRBV5-1 and TRBJ2-3, with no clear D. This CDR3 has 15 residues. Germline assignment: CDR1 SGHRS and CDR2 YFSETQ. Trimming took 4 bases from V and 3 from J, leaving 15 bases between them. The CDR3 nucleotides are TGCGCCAGCAGCGGGGATGGATTCGCTACAGATACGCAGTATTTT. Protein: CASSGDGFATDTQYF.

In regard to this clone: At one of its ends the junction is not consistent with the germline gene, which may arise from a read error. V and J are TRBV10-1 and TRBJ2-2; a possible D gene is TRBD1 (6 bases). Germline-derived CDR1 and CDR2 are WNHNN and SYGVQD (reference sequence). The CDR3 runs to 16 residues. The CDR3 DNA sequence: TGCGCCAGCAGTGACCCGGACCTACAGGGACACCGGGGAGCTGTTTTT. Its protein is CASSDPDLQGHRGAVF.

The genes are TRBV7-2 and TRBJ1-5; the D is unclear. The CDR3 has 15 amino acids. V was trimmed by 4 bases and J by 3 bases, leaving 13 bases between them. CDR1 SGHTA and CDR2 FQGNSA come from the germline V gene. CDR3 nucleotides: TGTGCCAGCAGCTGGATCCGGGCCTACAATCAGCCCCAGCATTTT. Amino acid sequence: CASSWIRAYNQPQHF.

V is TRBV11-2 and J is TRBJ1-5; a possible D gene is TRBD1 (6 bases). V lost 5 bases, J lost 5 bases, and 7 bases lay in between. The CDR3 has 12 residues. Germline CDR1 reads SGHAT; CDR2 reads FQNNGV. Here the CDR3 reads CASSAGDQPQHF. The CDR3, as DNA: TGTGCCAGCAGCGCAGGGGATCAGCCCCAGCATTTT.

The chain uses TRBV18 and TRBJ1-1, with a tentative D call TRBD1 (5 bases). V was shortened by 2 bases and J by 8 bases, with 18 bases between the two germline ends. This CDR3 has 15 residues. Looked up from germline, CDR1 is KGHSH and CDR2 is LQKENI. The DNA for the CDR3 is TGTGCCAGCTCACCAATCCGGGACGAGGAAACCGAAGCTTTCTTT. It is translated as CASSPIRDEETEAFF.

V usage is TRBV7-8 and J usage is TRBJ2-7, with 9 bases matching TRBD1. CDR1 and CDR2 from the germline V gene are SGHVS and FQNEAQ. There are 15 residues in the CDR3. V lost 2 bases, J lost 4 bases, and 6 bases stayed unmatched. The CDR3 sequence is CASSLRRDRAYEQYF. CDR3 in DNA: TGTGCCAGCAGCTTACGCCGGGACAGGGCTTACGAGCAGTACTTC.

The CDR3 is CSVSGANEQFF. The CDR3 DNA is TGCAGCGTCTCAGGGGCCAATGAGCAGTTCTTC. The rearrangement links TRBV29-1 to TRBJ2-1, with D possibly TRBD1 on 6 matching bases. With 6 bases removed from V and 6 bases from J, the gap between germline ends came to 9 bases. The CDR3 spans 11 residues. Germline CDR1 reads SQVTM; CDR2 reads ANQGSEA.

In this sample, this clone turned up once. The chain recombines TRBV25-1 with TRBJ2-5; D is uncertain. From germline, CDR1 is MGHDK and CDR2 SYGVNS. This CDR3 is built from 13 residues. Between the trimmed V and J ends, which lost 4 bases and 5 bases, there was a span of 11 bases. The CDR3 nucleotides read TGTGCCAGCAGTGCCCTCCCTAGGGAGACCCAGTACTTC. This gives the protein CASSALPRETQYF.

The genes are TRBV6-1 and TRBJ1-4; weak D call: TRBD1 (5 bases). V was clipped by 1 base and J by 7 bases, with 16 bases between them. CDR3 size: 16 residues. The germline V gene encodes CDR1 MNHNS and CDR2 SASEGT. The DNA for the CDR3 is TGTGCCAGCAGTGAAGGGCGGCCCACGAGGGGTGAAAAACTGTTTTTT. Translating it yields CASSEGRPTRGEKLFF.

The V gene is TRBV15, the J gene TRBJ1-1; D ambiguous. CDR1 is LNHNV, CDR2 YYDKDF, per germline (reference sequence). The CDR3 spans 12 residues. Deletions cut 4 bases from V and 4 bases from J, with 7 bases between. The CDR3 coding sequence is TGTGCCACCAGCACGGCCGGCACTGAAGCTTTCTTT. As protein: CATSTAGTEAFF.

The chain recombines TRBV7-2 with TRBJ1-5; no firm D call. CDR3 length equals 15 residues. Between the trimmed V and J ends, which lost 7 bases and 0 bases, there was a span of 13 bases. Germline V lookup: CDR1 SGHTA, CDR2 FQGNSA. The CDR3 reads CASKEAGVSNQPQHF. The CDR3 nucleotides read TGTGCCAGCAAAGAGGCAGGCGTTAGCAATCAGCCCCAGCATTTT.

The chain carries TRBV5-4 and TRBJ1-1, with D maybe TRBD1 (6 bases). This CDR3 is 15 amino acids long. The germline gives CDR1 SGHNT, CDR2 YYREEE (reference sequence). Trimming removed 1 base at V and 4 bases at J, with 14 bases between. The CDR3 DNA follows: TGTGCCAGCAGCTTGTCGGGGGCGTTTGGCACTGAAGCTTTCTTT. As protein: CASSLSGAFGTEAFF. Looking up the rest from reference TRBV5-4 and TRBJ1-1 gives the full variable domain: ETGVTQSPTHLIKTRGQQVTLRCSSQSGHNTVSWYQQALGQGPQFIFQYYREEENGRGNFPPRFSGLQFPNYSSELNVNALELDDSALYLCASSLSGAFGTEAFFGQGTRLTVV.

The chain uses TRBV30 and TRBJ1-1, with a possible D match to TRBD1 (5 bases). V lost 1 base, J lost 6 bases, and 21 bases lay in between. In germline, CDR1 is GTSNPN, CDR2 SVGIG (reference sequence). This CDR3 spans 16 amino acids. The CDR3 spells CAWSGRPGTVTAEAFF. The DNA of the CDR3 is TGTGCCTGGAGTGGACGCCCTGGGACGGTGACCGCTGAAGCTTTCTTT.

V and J are TRBV4-3 and TRBJ1-4; D not resolved. From germline, CDR1 is LGHNA and CDR2 YSLEER. V was clipped by 4 bases and J by 4 bases, with 19 bases between them. This CDR3 comprises 17 residues. The CDR3: CASSPSGGSSYNEKLFF. CDR3 DNA: TGCGCCAGCAGCCCTTCGGGTGGGAGTAGTTATAATGAAAAACTGTTTTTT.

A few counts support this clone. This chain connects TRBV7-9 to TRBJ1-5; D unresolved. V lost 1 base and J 4 bases, leaving 8 bases between the germline ends. The germline V gene has CDR1 SEHNR and CDR2 FQNEAQ (reference sequence). The CDR3 length is 14 residues. The CDR3, as DNA: TGTGCCAGCAGCTTAGTCGGCAGGAATCAGCCCCAGCATTTT. This gives the protein CASSLVGRNQPQHF.

The chain links TRBV2 to TRBJ1-1; 7 bases agree with TRBD1. The germline V gene encodes CDR1 SNHLY and CDR2 FYNNEI. This CDR3 is built from 13 residues. Germline trimming cut 6 bases from V and 1 base from J; bases unmatched to any gene: 2. For the CDR3, the DNA is TGTGCCAGCAGACAGGGGTCGAACACTGAAGCTTTCTTT. It yields the protein CASRQGSNTEAFF.

The rearrangement joins TRBV5-1 to TRBJ1-2; 8 bases line up with TRBD1. Germline CDR1 SGHRS, CDR2 YFSETQ. This CDR3 spans 14 amino acids. With V trimmed by 2 bases and J by 4 bases, 4 bases remained unmatched. The CDR3 nucleotides read TGCGCCAGCAGCTTTGGCGGACAGGGCTATGGCTACACCTTC. Its translation is CASSFGGQGYGYTF.

The rearrangement uses TRBV7-2 and TRBJ1-2, with TRBD1 matching over 9 bases. J lost 4 bases, V lost 5 bases, and 2 bases had no gene match. The CDR3 runs 13 residues. CDR1 SGHTA and CDR2 FQGNSA come from the germline V gene. This CDR3 reads CASSRTGAYGYTF. The CDR3 coding sequence is TGTGCCAGCAGCCGGACAGGGGCCTATGGCTACACCTTC. Based on the CDR3 plus reference TRBV7-2 and TRBJ1-2, the full variable domain is GAGVSQSPSNKVTEKGKDVELRCDPISGHTALYWYRQSLGQGLEFLIYFQGNSAPDKSGLPSDRFSAERTGGSVSTLTIQRTQQEDSAVYLCASSRTGAYGYTFGSGTRLTVV.

This clone has more than one count but fewer than ten. The chain employs TRBV5-4 and TRBJ1-2; perhaps TRBD1 as D (5 bases). The V gene's germline CDR1 is SGHNT and CDR2 YYREEE (reference sequence). This CDR3 contains 16 residues. V was pared by 5 bases and J by 5 bases, with 22 bases between. CDR3 DNA: TGTGCCAGCAGTTGGGACCGAAGGGAGAGAATATATGGCTACACCTTC. It is translated as CASSWDRRERIYGYTF.

This clone was seen a handful of times. This chain links TRBV29-1 with TRBJ1-1; a weak D match, TRBD1 (5 bases). Germline CDR1 and CDR2: SQVTM and ANQGSEA. V was clipped by 7 bases and J by 3 bases, with 18 bases between them. This CDR3 is 14 amino acids long. CDR3 in DNA: TGCAGCGCCGCAACCCAGGGCTGGGACACTGAAGCTTTCTTT. Its protein is CSAATQGWDTEAFF.